The 6 T cell receptor beta chains listed next were all sequenced from one sample in a study of blood T cell repertoires in COVID-19. Only in-frame clones appear in the TCRdb table, and some are missing; sequencing was by immunoSEQ multiplex PCR. The repertoire holds 60,000 to 90,000 clones, with 75% to 90% as singletons. Source material: peripheral blood. The receptors here all came from a human donor in a cohort sampled during active COVID-19.

The rearrangement links TRBV5-4 to TRBJ2-2, with 8 bases identical to TRBD1. The trim removed 0 bases at V and 6 bases at J, leaving 4 bases unmatched. Germline CDR1 reads SGHNT; CDR2 reads YYREEE (reference sequence). The CDR3 covers 15 residues. In DNA form, the CDR3 reads TGTGCCAGCAGCTTGGGGACAGGGCGTCCCGGGGAGCTGTTTTTT. Encoded protein: CASSLGTGRPGELFF. The variable domain in full, with the rest retrieved from reference TRBV5-4 and TRBJ2-2, is ETGVTQSPTHLIKTRGQQVTLRCSSQSGHNTVSWYQQALGQGPQFIFQYYREEENGRGNFPPRFSGLQFPNYSSELNVNALELDDSALYLCASSLGTGRPGELFFGEGSRLTVL.

The chain employs TRBV21-1 and TRBJ2-7; TRBD1 is the table's D call and was not checked against the DNA. TRBV21-1 is a known pseudogene. This CDR3 comprises 13 residues. Written as DNA, the CDR3 is TGTGCCAGCAGCTCAACAGGGTTTGGGGAGCAGTACTTC. Its translation: CASSSTGFGEQYF.

The V and J genes are TRBV9 and TRBJ2-3, with 10 bases lining up with TRBD2. With 4 bases clipped from V and 3 bases from J, the junction kept 8 bases outside the gene matches. Germline loops: CDR1 SGDLS, CDR2 YYNGEE. CDR3 length equals 16 residues. In nucleotides, the CDR3 is TGTGCCAGCAGCCCCCCAGCGGGGGGGATAACAGATACGCAGTATTTT. Encoded protein: CASSPPAGGITDTQYF.

The chain is built from TRBV27 and TRBJ2-1; a possible D gene is TRBD1 (5 bases). V dropped 7 bases and J dropped 8 bases, with 18 bases sitting between them. CDR3 length: 14 amino acids. Per the germline V gene, CDR1 is MNHEY and CDR2 is SMNVEV (reference sequence). In nucleotides, the CDR3 is TGTGCCAGCACCGACAGACCCTACAATGATGAGCAGTTCTTC. Its protein product is CASTDRPYNDEQFF.

This sequence joins TRBV5-1 and TRBJ2-1; TRBD1 is a possible D gene (5 bases). Germline loops: CDR1 SGHRS, CDR2 YFSETQ. With 2 bases removed from V and 0 bases from J, the gap between germline ends came to 9 bases. CDR3 length: 15 amino acids. The CDR3 loop is CASSLGHSSYNEQFF. The CDR3 coding sequence is TGCGCCAGCAGCTTAGGACACAGCTCCTACAATGAGCAGTTCTTC.

This sequence joins TRBV10-3 and TRBJ2-3, with 10 bases fitting TRBD1. The CDR3 runs to 15 residues. CDR1 and CDR2 from the germline V gene are ENHRY and SYGVKD. V gave up 6 bases and J gave up 4 bases; unmatched junction bases: 7. The CDR3 region has the DNA TGTGCCATCAGAGCCGGGACAGGGGTGGCAGATACGCAGTATTTT. Residues: CAIRAGTGVADTQYF.